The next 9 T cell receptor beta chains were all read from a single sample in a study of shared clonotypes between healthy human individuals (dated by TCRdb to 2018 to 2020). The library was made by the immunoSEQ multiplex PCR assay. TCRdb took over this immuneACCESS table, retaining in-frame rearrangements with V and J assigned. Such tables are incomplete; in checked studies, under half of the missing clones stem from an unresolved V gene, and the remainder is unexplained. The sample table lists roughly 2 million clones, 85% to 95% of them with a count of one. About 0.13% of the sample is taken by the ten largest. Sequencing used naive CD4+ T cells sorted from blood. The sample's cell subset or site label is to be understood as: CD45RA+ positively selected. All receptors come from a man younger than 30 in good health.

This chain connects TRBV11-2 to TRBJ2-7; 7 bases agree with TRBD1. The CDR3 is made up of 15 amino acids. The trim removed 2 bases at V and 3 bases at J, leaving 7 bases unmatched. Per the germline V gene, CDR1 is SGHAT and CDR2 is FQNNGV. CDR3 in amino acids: CASSLQGQEFYEQYF. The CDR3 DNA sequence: TGTGCCAGCAGCTTACAAGGACAGGAATTCTACGAGCAGTACTTC.

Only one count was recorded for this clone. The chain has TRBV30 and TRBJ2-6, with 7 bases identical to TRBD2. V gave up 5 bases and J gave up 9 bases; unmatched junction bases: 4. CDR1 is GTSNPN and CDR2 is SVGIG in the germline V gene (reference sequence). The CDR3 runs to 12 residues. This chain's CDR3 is CAWGRGYNVLTF. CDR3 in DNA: TGTGCCTGGGGGAGGGGCTACAACGTCCTGACTTTC.

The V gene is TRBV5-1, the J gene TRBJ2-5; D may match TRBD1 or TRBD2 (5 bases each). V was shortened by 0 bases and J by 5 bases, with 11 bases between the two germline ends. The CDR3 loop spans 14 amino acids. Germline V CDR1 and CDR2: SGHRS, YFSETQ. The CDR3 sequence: CASSLAGTSETQYF. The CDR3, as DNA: TGCGCCAGCAGCTTGGCCGGGACGTCGGAGACCCAGTACTTC.

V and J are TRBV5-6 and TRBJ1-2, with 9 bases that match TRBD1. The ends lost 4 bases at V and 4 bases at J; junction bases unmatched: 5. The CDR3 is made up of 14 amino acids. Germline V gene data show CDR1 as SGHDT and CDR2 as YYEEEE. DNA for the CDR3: TGTGCCAGCAGCCGCGGACAGGGGCCCTATGGCTACACCTTC. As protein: CASSRGQGPYGYTF.

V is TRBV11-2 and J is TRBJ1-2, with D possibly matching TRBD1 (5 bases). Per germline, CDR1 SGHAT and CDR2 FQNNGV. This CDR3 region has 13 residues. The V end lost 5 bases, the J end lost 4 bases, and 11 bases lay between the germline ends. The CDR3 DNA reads TGTGCCAGCAGCATTGACAGTTTCTATGGCTACACCTTC. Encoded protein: CASSIDSFYGYTF.

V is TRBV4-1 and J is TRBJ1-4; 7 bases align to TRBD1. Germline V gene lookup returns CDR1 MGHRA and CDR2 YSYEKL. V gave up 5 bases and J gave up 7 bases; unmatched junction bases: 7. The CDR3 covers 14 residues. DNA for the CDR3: TGCGCCAGCAGCGATGGACAGGCTTTTGAAAAACTGTTTTTT. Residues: CASSDGQAFEKLFF.

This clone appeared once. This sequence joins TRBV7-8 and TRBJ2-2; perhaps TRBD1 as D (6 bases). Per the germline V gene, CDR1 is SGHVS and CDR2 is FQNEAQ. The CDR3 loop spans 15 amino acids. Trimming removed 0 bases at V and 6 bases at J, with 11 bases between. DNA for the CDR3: TGTGCCAGCAGCTTAGCCCGAGGGGGACCCGGGGAGCTGTTTTTT. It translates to CASSLARGGPGELFF.

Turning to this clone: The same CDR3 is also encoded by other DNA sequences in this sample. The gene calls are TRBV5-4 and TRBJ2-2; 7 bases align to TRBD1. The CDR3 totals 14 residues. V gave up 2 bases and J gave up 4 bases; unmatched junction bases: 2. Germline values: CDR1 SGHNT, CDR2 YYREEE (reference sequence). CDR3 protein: CASSLQGPTGELFF. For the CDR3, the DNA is TGTGCCAGCAGCTTACAGGGGCCCACCGGGGAGCTGTTTTTT. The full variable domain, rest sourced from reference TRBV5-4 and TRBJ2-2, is ETGVTQSPTHLIKTRGQQVTLRCSSQSGHNTVSWYQQALGQGPQFIFQYYREEENGRGNFPPRFSGLQFPNYSSELNVNALELDDSALYLCASSLQGPTGELFFGEGSRLTVL.

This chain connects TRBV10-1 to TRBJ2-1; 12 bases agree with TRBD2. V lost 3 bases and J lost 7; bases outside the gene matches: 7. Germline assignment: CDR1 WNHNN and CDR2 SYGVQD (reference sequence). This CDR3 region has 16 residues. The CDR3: CASSELLAGGKNEQFF. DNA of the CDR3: TGCGCCAGCAGTGAACTACTAGCGGGAGGAAAGAATGAGCAGTTCTTC.